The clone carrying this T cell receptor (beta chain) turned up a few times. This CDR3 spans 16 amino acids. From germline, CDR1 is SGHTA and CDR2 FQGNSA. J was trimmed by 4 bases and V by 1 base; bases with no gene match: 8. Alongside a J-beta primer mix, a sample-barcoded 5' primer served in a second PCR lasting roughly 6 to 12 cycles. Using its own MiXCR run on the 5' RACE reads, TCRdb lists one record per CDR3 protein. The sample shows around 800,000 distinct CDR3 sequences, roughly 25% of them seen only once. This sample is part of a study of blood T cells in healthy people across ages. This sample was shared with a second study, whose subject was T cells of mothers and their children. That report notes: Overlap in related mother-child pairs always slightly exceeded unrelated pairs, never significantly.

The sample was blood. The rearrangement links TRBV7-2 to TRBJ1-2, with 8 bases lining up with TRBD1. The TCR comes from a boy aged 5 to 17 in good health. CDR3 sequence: CASSLGGGQGGYGYTF. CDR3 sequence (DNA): TGTGCCAGCAGCTTAGGGGGCGGACAGGGAGGCTATGGCTACACCTTC.